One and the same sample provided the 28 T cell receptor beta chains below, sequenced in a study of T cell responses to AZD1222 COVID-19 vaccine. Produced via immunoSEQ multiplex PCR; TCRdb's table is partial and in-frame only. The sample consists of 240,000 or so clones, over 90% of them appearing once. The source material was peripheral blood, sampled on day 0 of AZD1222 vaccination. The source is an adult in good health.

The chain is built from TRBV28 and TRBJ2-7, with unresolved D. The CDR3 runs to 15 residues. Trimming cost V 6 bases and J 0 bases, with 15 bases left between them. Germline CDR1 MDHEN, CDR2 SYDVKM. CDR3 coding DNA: TGTGCCAGCAGGGGCCCTCTGTTTAGCTCCTACGAGCAGTACTTC. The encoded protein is CASRGPLFSSYEQYF.

The CDR3, as DNA: TGTGCCAGCAGCTGGGACGCGGGATCCACCGGGGAGCTGTTTTTT. This codes for CASSWDAGSTGELFF. The rearrangement links TRBV9 to TRBJ2-2, with D possibly matching TRBD2 (6 bases). There are 15 residues in the CDR3. Germline values: CDR1 SGDLS, CDR2 YYNGEE. Between the trimmed V and J ends, which lost 4 bases and 4 bases, there was a span of 14 bases.

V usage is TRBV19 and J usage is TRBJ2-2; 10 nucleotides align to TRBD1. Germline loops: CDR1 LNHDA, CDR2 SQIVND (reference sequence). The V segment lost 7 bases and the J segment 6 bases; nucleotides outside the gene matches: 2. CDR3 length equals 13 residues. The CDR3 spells CASTGQGAGELFF. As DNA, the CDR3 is TGTGCCAGTACTGGACAGGGGGCCGGGGAGCTGTTTTTT.

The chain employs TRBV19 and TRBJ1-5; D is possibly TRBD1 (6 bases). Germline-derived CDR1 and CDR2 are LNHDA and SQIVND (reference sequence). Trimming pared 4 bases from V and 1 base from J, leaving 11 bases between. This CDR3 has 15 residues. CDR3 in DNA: TGTGCCAGTAGTACACAGGGTTTAAGCAATCAGCCCCAGCATTTT. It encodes CASSTQGLSNQPQHF.

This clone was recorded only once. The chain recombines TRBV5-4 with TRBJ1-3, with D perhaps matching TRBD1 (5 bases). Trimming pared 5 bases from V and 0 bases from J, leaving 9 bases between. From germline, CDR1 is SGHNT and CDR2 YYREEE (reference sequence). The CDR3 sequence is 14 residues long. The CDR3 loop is CASRWTCSGNTIYF. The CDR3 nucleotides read TGTGCCAGCAGGTGGACATGCTCTGGAAACACCATATATTTT.

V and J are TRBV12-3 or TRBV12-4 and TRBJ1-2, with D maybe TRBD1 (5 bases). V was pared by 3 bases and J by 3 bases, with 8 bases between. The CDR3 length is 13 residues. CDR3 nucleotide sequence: TGTGCCAGCAGTTTTGGGGGTCACTATGGCTACACCTTC. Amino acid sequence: CASSFGGHYGYTF.

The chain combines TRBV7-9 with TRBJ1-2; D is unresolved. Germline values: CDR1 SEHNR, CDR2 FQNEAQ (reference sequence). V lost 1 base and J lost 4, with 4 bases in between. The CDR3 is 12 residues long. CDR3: CASSLGLYGYTF. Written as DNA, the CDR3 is TGTGCCAGCAGCTTAGGGCTCTATGGCTACACCTTC.

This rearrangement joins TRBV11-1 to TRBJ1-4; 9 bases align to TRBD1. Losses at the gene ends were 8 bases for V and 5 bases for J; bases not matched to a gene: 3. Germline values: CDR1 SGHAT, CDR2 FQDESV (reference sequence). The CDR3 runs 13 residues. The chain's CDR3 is CASAGTGNEKLFF. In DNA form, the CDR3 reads TGTGCCAGCGCCGGGACAGGGAATGAAAAACTGTTTTTT.

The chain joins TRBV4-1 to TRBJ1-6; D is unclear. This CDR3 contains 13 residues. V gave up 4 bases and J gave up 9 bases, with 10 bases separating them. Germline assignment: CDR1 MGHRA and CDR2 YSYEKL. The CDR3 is CASSPSFGSPLHF. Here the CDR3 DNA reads TGCGCCAGCAGCCCTAGTTTTGGTTCACCCCTCCACTTT.

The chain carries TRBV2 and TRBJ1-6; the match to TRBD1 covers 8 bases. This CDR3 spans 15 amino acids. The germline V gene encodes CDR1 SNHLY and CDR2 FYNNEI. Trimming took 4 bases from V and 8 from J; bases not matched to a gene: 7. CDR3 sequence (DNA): TGTGCCAGCAGTGTGTGGACAGGGCAGGATTCACCCCTCCACTTT. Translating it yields CASSVWTGQDSPLHF.

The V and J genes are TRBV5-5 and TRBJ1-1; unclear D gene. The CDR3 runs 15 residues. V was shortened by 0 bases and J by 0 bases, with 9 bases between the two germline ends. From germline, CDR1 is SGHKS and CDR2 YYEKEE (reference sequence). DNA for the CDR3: TGTGCCAGCAGCTTGGGACTCCTGCTGAACACTGAAGCTTTCTTT. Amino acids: CASSLGLLLNTEAFF.

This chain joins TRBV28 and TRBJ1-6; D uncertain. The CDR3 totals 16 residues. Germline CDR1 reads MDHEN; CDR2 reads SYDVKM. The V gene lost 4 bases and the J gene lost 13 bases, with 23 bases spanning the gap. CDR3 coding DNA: TGTGCCAGCAGTTCACCGGGCACCGTTGGCCGTGTTCCCCTCCACTTT. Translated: CASSSPGTVGRVPLHF.

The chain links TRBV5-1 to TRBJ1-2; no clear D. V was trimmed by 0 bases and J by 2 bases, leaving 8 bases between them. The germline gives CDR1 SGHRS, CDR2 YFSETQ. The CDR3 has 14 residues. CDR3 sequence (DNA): TGCGCCAGCAGCTTGGCGGAAGCGAACTATGGCTACACCTTC. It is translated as CASSLAEANYGYTF.

The CDR3 protein is CASSQSTGINSPLHF. The CDR3 DNA reads as TGCGCCAGCAGCCAGTCGACAGGGATTAATTCACCCCTCCACTTT. The rearrangement uses TRBV4-1 and TRBJ1-6, with 7 bases matching TRBD1. V was clipped by 3 bases and J by 6 bases; unmatched bases: 5. CDR1 is MGHRA, CDR2 YSYEKL, per germline. CDR3 length: 15 residues.

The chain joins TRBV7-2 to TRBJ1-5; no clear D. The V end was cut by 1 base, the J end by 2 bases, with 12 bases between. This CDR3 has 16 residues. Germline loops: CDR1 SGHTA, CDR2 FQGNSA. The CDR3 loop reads CASSLVGADGNQPQHF. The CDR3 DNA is TGTGCCAGCAGCTTAGTGGGAGCCGACGGCAATCAGCCCCAGCATTTT. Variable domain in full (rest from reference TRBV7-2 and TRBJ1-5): GAGVSQSPSNKVTEKGKDVELRCDPISGHTALYWYRQSLGQGLEFLIYFQGNSAPDKSGLPSDRFSAERTGGSVSTLTIQRTQQEDSAVYLCASSLVGADGNQPQHFGDGTRLSIL.

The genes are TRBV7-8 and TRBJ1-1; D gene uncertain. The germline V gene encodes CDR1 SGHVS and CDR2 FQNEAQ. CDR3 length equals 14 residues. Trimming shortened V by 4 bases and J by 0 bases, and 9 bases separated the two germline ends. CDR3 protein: CASSSTRLNTEAFF. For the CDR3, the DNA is TGTGCCAGCAGCTCCACCCGATTGAACACTGAAGCTTTCTTT.

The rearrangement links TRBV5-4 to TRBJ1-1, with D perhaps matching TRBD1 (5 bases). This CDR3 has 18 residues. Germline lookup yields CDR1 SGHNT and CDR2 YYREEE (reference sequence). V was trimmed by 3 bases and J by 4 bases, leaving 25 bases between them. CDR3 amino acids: CASSSGTSRGKVGTEAFF. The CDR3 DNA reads TGTGCCAGCAGCTCTGGGACTTCCCGAGGGAAGGTTGGCACTGAAGCTTTCTTT.

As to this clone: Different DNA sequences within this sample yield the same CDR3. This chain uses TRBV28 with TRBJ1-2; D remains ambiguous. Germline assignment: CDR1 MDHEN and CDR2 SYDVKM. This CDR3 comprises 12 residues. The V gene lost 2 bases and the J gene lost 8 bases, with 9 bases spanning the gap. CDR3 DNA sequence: TGTGCCAGCAGTTTACCCTCTGGGGGCTACACCTTC. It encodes CASSLPSGGYTF.

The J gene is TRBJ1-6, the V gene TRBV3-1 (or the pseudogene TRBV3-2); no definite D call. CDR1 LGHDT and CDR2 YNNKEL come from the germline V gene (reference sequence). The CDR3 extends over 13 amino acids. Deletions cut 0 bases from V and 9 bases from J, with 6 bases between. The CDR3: CASSQDQSSPLHF. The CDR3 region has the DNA TGTGCCAGCAGCCAAGATCAGAGTTCACCCCTCCACTTT.

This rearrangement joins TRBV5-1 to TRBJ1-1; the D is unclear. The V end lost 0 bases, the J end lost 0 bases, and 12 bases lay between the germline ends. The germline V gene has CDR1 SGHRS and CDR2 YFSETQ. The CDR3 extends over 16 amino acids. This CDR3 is CASSLAPLRVNTEAFF. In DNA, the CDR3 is TGCGCCAGCAGCTTGGCTCCCCTAAGAGTGAACACTGAAGCTTTCTTT.

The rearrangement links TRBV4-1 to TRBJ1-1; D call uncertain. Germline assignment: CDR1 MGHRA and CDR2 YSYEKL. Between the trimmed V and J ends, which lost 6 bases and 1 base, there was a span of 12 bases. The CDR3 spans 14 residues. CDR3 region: CASSSWTGNTEAFF. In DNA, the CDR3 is TGCGCCAGCAGTTCATGGACGGGGAACACTGAAGCTTTCTTT.

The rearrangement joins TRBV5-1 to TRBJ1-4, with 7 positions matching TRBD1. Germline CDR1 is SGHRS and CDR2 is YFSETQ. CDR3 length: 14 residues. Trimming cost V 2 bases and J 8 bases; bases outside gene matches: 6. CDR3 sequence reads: CASSFRQGGEKLFF. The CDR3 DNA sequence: TGCGCCAGCAGCTTCAGACAGGGAGGGGAAAAACTGTTTTTT.

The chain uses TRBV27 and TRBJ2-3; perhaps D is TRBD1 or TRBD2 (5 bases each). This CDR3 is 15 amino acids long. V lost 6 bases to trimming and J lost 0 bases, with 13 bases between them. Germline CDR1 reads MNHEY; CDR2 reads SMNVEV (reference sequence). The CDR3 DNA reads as TGTGCCAGCAGCCCCGAGGGGTGGAGCACAGATACGCAGTATTTT. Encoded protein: CASSPEGWSTDTQYF.

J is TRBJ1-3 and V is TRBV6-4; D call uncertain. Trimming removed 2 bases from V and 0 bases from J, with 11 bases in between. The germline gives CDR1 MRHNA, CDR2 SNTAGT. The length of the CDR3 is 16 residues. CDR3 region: CASSDDTAFSGNTIYF. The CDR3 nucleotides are TGTGCCAGCAGTGACGATACGGCCTTCTCTGGAAACACCATATATTTT.

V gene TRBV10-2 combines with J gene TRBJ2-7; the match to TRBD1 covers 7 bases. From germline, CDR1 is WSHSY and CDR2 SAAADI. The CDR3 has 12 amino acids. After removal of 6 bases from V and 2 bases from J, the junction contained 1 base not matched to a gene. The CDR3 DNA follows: TGCGCCAGCAGACAGGGGACCTACGAGCAGTACTTC. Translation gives CASRQGTYEQYF.

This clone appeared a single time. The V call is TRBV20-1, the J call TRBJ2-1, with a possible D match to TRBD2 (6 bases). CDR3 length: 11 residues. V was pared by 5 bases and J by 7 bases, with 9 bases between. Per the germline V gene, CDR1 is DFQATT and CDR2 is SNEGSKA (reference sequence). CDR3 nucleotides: TGCAGTGCTTTACTAGCAAATGAGCAGTTCTTC. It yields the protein CSALLANEQFF.

CDR3 coding DNA: TGTGCCAGCAGTGTGGCAGCCCCAGGGAATTCACCCCTCCACTTT. The encoded protein is CASSVAAPGNSPLHF. The chain couples TRBV2 to TRBJ1-6; maybe TRBD1 (5 bases). The CDR3 totals 15 residues. From germline, CDR1 is SNHLY and CDR2 FYNNEI. V lost 4 bases, J lost 7 bases, and 14 bases lay in between.

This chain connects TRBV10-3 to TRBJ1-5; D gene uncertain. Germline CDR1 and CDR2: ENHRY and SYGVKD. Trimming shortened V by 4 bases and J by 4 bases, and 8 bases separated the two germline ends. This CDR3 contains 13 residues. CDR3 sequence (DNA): TGTGCCATCAGTGCGCGTGATAATCAGCCCCAGCATTTT. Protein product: CAISARDNQPQHF.